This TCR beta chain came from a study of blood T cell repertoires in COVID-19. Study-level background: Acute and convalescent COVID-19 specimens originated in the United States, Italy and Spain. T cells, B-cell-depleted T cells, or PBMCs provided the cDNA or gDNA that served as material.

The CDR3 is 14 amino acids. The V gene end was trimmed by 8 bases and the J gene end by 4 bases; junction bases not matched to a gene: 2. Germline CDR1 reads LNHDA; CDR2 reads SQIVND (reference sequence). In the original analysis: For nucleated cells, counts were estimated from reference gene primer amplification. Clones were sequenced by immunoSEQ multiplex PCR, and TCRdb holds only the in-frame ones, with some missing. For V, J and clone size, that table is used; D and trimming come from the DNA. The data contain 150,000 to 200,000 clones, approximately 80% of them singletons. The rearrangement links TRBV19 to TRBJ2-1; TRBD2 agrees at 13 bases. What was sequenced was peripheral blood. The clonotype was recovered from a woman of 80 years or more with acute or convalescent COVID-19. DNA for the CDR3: TGTGCCAGTGGGACTAGCGGGACGTACAATGAGCAGTTCTTC. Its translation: CASGTSGTYNEQFF.